This T cell receptor beta chain came from a study of OX40 agonist ivuxolimab in advanced cancers. Study overall: The patients got ivuxolimab, which is an agonistic anti-OX40 (CD134) antibody. Patients got intravenous ivuxolimab at 0.01 to 10 mg/kg every 2 weeks. The diagnoses of dose-escalation patients were hepatocellular carcinoma, melanoma, renal cell or head and neck cancer.

The germline gives CDR1 SGDLS, CDR2 YYNGEE. The junction had 0 bases not matched to a gene; V was cut back by 3 bases and J by 7 bases. The CDR3 is 12 residues long. Turning to this clone: Antigen: not known.

The table came from immunoSEQ multiplex PCR; TCRdb's copy has only in-frame clones and leaves some out. The sample lists 30,000 to 40,000 clones, about 94% occurring once. Study conclusions and caveats: In CD8+ T cells, expanded clones were on average more numerous than in CD4+.

Source: CD4+ or CD8+ T cells sorted from blood, taken in a trial of the OX40 agonist ivuxolimab. The chain uses TRBV9 and TRBJ2-2, with 7 bases identical to TRBD1. This receptor was identified in an adult with an advanced solid tumor such as melanoma, head and neck, liver or kidney cancer. Written as DNA, the CDR3 is TGTGCCAGCAGCGCAGGGGGCGGGGAGCTGTTTTTT. Translation: CASSAGGGELFF.